The 18 T cell receptor beta chains below come from one sample, sequenced in a study of immune cell composition in non-small cell lung cancer. TCRdb's table, derived via immunoSEQ multiplex PCR, lists solely in-frame clones and lacks some. The sample yields some 1,700 clones, 70% to 80% seen once. Specimen: lung tumor tissue. Receptor source: a human donor with non-small cell lung cancer.

The V call is TRBV7-2, the J call TRBJ2-1, with a possible D match to TRBD2 (5 bases). V lost 5 bases and J lost 8, with 7 bases in between. This CDR3 region has 11 residues. Germline lookup yields CDR1 SGHTA and CDR2 FQGNSA. The CDR3 nucleotides read TGTGCCAGCAGCCAGCGGTATGAGCAGTTCTTC. It codes for CASSQRYEQFF.

V usage is TRBV11-1 and J usage is TRBJ1-3; a possible D gene is TRBD1 (6 bases). Trimming took off 5 bases at V and 2 bases at J, with 10 bases between the two ends. CDR3 size: 14 residues. The germline gives CDR1 SGHAT, CDR2 FQDESV (reference sequence). CDR3 sequence (DNA): TGTGCCAGCAGCAACCGGGACACTGGAAACACCATATATTTT. As protein: CASSNRDTGNTIYF. Drawing the rest from reference TRBV11-1 and TRBJ1-3, the complete variable domain is EAEVAQSPRYKITEKSQAVAFWCDPISGHATLYWYRQILGQGPELLVQFQDESVVDDSQLPKDRFSAERLKGVDSTLKIQPAELGDSAMYLCASSNRDTGNTIYFGEGSWLTVV.

V and J are TRBV28 and TRBJ1-1, with D unresolved. Germline assignment: CDR1 MDHEN and CDR2 SYDVKM. Trimming cost V 7 bases and J 3 bases, with 6 bases left between them. The CDR3 spans 11 residues. The chain's CDR3 is CASTTDTEAFF. In nucleotides, the CDR3 is TGTGCCAGCACAACGGACACTGAAGCTTTCTTT.

This clone was found a few times. The V and J genes are TRBV28 and TRBJ1-6, with D possibly matching TRBD1 (5 bases). The V gene's germline CDR1 is MDHEN and CDR2 SYDVKM. The CDR3 has 18 residues. V was trimmed by 5 bases and J by 0 bases, leaving 17 bases between them. CDR3 sequence (DNA): TGTGCCAGCAGTGAGGACAAGGGGCGAAGCTCCTATAATTCACCCCTCCACTTT. Protein sequence: CASSEDKGRSSYNSPLHF.

This chain links TRBV18 with TRBJ1-5; D unclear. V shed 6 bases and J shed 1 base, with 10 bases lying between them. This CDR3 is built from 14 residues. Germline V gene lookup returns CDR1 KGHSH and CDR2 LQKENI. The chain's CDR3 is CASSRRESNQPQHF. The CDR3 DNA is TGTGCCAGCTCCCGTCGGGAAAGCAATCAGCCCCAGCATTTT.

This chain links TRBV15 with TRBJ2-7; TRBD1 is a possible D gene (6 bases). CDR1 and CDR2 (germline): LNHNV, YYDKDF (reference sequence). V lost 0 bases and J lost 3, with 9 bases in between. CDR3 length: 14 amino acids. The CDR3 loop is CATSRDQGNYEQYF. CDR3 bases: TGTGCCACCAGCAGAGATCAGGGGAACTACGAGCAGTACTTC. The variable domain in full, completed from reference TRBV15 and TRBJ2-7, reads DAMVIQNPRYQVTQFGKPVTLSCSQTLNHNVMYWYQQKSSQAPKLLFHYYDKDFNNEADTPDNFQSRRPNTSFCFLDIRSPGLGDTAMYLCATSRDQGNYEQYFGPGTRLTVT.

V is TRBV5-1 and J is TRBJ1-2; 9 bases map to TRBD1. Germline CDR1 and CDR2: SGHRS and YFSETQ. V was pared by 4 bases and J by 8 bases, with 6 bases of the junction left unmatched. The CDR3 is 13 residues long. The CDR3 coding sequence is TGCGCCAGCAGCCCTACAGGGGGCGAGGGCTACACCTTC. Translated: CASSPTGGEGYTF. The entire variable domain, with the rest obtained from reference TRBV5-1 and TRBJ1-2, is as follows: KAGVTQTPRYLIKTRGQQVTLSCSPISGHRSVSWYQQTPGQGLQFLFEYFSETQRNKGNFPGRFSGRQFSNSRSEMNVSTLELGDSALYLCASSPTGGEGYTFGSGTRLTVV.

The chain employs TRBV5-1 and TRBJ2-1; 14 nucleotides match TRBD2. The CDR3 sequence is 19 residues long. Germline CDR1 is SGHRS and CDR2 is YFSETQ. The V and J ends lost 3 bases and 0 bases, in that order; junction bases with no gene match: 8. The CDR3, as DNA: TGCGCCAGCAGCTCTCCCGGGACTAGCGGGAGCCTCTCCTACAATGAGCAGTTCTTC. Residues: CASSSPGTSGSLSYNEQFF.

This clone was observed once. The gene calls are TRBV5-1 and TRBJ2-7; D unclear. The V end lost 4 bases, the J end lost 3 bases, and 8 bases lay between the germline ends. Germline CDR1 and CDR2: SGHRS and YFSETQ. CDR3 length: 12 amino acids. The CDR3, as DNA: TGCGCCAGCAGCGCCGACAACTACGAGCAGTACTTC. Translation: CASSADNYEQYF.

This clone is large (0.1 to 1%). The chain recombines TRBV7-3 with TRBJ1-2, with D possibly TRBD1 on 6 matching bases. The length of the CDR3 is 15 residues. V was trimmed by 5 bases and J by 7 bases, leaving 20 bases between them. The germline CDR1 and CDR2 sequences are SGHTA and FQGTGA. The CDR3 reads CASSPQQGDPLGYTF. CDR3 DNA sequence: TGTGCCAGCAGCCCCCAACAGGGAGACCCCCTTGGCTACACCTTC.

V usage is TRBV4-3 and J usage is TRBJ2-7; TRBD1 matches at 10 bases. This CDR3 region has 14 residues. Germline-derived CDR1 and CDR2 are LGHNA and YSLEER. The J segment lost 3 bases and the V segment lost 4 bases, leaving 3 bases of the junction unmatched. The CDR3 region has the DNA TGCGCCAGCAGCCTAGGACAGGGGGACTACGAGCAGTACTTC. The encoded protein is CASSLGQGDYEQYF.

The rearrangement joins TRBV21-1 to TRBJ2-7; the table's TRBD1 call for D was not verified on the DNA. TRBV21-1 is labeled a pseudogene. CDR3 size: 18 residues. DNA for the CDR3: TGTGCCAGCAGCCCCCGAAAATTTCCCGGGACAGGTCGCGACGAGCAGTACTTC. Translating gives CASSPRKFPGTGRDEQYF.

This clone was detected a few times. The rearrangement uses TRBV4-3 and TRBJ2-4, with D tentatively TRBD2 (5 bases). V was pared by 0 bases and J by 4 bases, with 10 bases between. Germline lookup yields CDR1 LGHNA and CDR2 YSLEER. This CDR3 contains 15 residues. The CDR3 loop reads CASSQDGLRKNIQYF. CDR3 nucleotide sequence: TGCGCCAGCAGCCAAGATGGACTGCGTAAAAACATTCAGTACTTC.

The V and J genes are TRBV15 and TRBJ1-5, with 7 bases aligning to TRBD1. V trimming: 7 bases; J trimming: 6 bases; junction bases outside the gene matches: 6. Germline V gene lookup returns CDR1 LNHNV and CDR2 YYDKDF (reference sequence). This CDR3 has 13 residues. The CDR3 is CATTPGGIQPQHF. The CDR3 DNA sequence: TGTGCCACCACCCCAGGGGGGATTCAGCCCCAGCATTTT.

The V gene is TRBV6-5, the J gene TRBJ2-1; 14 bases line up with TRBD2. J lost 15 bases, V lost 5 bases, and 12 bases had no gene match. This CDR3 has 15 residues. Germline V lookup: CDR1 MNHEY, CDR2 SVGAGI. CDR3 nucleotide sequence: TGTGCCAGCAGTCCCTTCAGACTAGCGGGAGGGCCCGGGTTCTTC. Protein: CASSPFRLAGGPGFF.

The chain uses TRBV21-1 and TRBJ2-2; TRBD1 reflects the table's D call only, with no check against the DNA. TRBV21-1 is marked as a pseudogene. The CDR3 length is 13 residues. The CDR3 spells CASSHSQGGELFF. CDR3 coding DNA: TGTGCCAGCAGCCATTCACAGGGCGGGGAGCTGTTTTTT.

The chain carries TRBV4-2 and TRBJ1-5; D is ambiguous. Trimming took 0 bases from V and 2 from J, leaving 8 bases between them. Germline loops: CDR1 LGHNA, CDR2 YNFKEQ. There are 15 residues in the CDR3. The CDR3 bases are TGTGCCAGCAGCCAAGATATCGAGGGCAATCAGCCCCAGCATTTT. It specifies CASSQDIEGNQPQHF.

V and J are TRBV19 and TRBJ1-5; unclear D gene. V was shortened by 5 bases and J by 7 bases, with 12 bases between the two germline ends. The CDR3 consists of 13 residues. CDR1 LNHDA and CDR2 SQIVND come from the germline V gene (reference sequence). The CDR3 protein is CASSFVGEQPQHF. CDR3 sequence (DNA): TGTGCCAGTAGTTTTGTCGGGGAACAGCCCCAGCATTTT.